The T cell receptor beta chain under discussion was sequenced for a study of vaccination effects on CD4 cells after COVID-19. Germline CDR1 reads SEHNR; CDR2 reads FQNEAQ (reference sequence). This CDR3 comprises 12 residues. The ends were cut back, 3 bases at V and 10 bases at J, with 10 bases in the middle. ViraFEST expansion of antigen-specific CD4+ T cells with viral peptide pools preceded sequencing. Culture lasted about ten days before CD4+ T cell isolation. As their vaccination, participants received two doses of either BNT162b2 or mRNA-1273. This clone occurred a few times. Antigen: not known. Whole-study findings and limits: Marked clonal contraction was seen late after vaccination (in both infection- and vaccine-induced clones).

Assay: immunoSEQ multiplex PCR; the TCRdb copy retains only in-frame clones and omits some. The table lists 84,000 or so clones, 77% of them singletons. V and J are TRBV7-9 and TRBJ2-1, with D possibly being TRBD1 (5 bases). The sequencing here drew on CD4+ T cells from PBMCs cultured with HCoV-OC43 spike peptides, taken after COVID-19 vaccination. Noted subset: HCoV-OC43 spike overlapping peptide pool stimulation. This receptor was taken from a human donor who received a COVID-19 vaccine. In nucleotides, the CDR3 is TGTGCCAGCAGCTTGCAGGGCACAGAGCAGTTCTTC. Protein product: CASSLQGTEQFF.